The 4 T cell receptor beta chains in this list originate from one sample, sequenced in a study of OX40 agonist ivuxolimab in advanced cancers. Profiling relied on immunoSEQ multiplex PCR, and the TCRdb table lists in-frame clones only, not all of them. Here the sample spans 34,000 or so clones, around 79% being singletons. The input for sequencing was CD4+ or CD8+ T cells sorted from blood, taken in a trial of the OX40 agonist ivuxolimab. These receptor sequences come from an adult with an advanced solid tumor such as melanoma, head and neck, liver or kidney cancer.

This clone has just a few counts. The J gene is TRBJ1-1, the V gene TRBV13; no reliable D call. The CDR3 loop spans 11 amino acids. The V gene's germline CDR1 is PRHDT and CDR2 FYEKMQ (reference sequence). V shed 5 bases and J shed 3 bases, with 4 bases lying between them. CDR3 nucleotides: TGTGCCAGCAGCGACGACACTGAAGCTTTCTTT. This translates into CASSDDTEAFF.

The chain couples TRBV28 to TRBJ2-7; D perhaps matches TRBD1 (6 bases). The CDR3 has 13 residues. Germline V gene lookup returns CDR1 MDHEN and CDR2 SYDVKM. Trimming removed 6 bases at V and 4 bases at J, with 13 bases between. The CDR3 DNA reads TGTGCCAGCAGCCCAGGAGACAGGTACGAGCAGTACTTC. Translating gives CASSPGDRYEQYF.

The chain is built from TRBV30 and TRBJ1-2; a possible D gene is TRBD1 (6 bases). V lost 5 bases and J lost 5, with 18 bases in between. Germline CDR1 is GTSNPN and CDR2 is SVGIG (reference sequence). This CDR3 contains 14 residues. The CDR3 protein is CAWGHGGLWYGYTF. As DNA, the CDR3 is TGTGCCTGGGGGCACGGGGGGCTATGGTATGGCTACACCTTC.

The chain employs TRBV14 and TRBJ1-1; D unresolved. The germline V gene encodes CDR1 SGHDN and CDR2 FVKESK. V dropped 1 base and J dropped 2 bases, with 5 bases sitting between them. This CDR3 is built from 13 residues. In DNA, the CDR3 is TGTGCCAGCAGCCAAGGAACCAACACTGAAGCTTTCTTT. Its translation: CASSQGTNTEAFF.